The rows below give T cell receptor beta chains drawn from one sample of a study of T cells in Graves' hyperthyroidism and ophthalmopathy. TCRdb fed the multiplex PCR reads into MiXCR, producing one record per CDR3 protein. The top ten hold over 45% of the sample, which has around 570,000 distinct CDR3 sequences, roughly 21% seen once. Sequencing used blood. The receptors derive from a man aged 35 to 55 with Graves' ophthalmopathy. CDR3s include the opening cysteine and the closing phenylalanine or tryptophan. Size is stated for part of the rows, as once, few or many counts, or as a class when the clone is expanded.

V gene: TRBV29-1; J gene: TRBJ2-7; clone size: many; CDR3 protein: CSGGQAYEQYF
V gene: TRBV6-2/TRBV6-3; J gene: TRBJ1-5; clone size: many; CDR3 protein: CASSRTANQPQHF
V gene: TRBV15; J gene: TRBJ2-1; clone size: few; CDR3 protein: CATSTAGGPYNEQFF
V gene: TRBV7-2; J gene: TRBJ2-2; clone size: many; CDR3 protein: CASSLNVAANTGELFF
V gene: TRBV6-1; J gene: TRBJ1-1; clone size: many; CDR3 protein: CASSPGHNRMNTEAFF
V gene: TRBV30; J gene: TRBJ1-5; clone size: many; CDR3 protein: CAWSGPFDRRDQPQHF
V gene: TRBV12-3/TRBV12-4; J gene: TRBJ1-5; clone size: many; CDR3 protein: CASSLRQGDQPQHF
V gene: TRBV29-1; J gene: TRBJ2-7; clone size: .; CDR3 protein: CSGTPGNFHEQYF
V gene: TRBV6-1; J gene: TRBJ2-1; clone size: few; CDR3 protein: CASSPPGFINEQFF
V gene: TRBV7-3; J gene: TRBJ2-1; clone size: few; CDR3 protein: CASSLTLNNEQFF
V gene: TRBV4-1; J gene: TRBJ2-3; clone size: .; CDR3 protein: CASSHDGTGGDTQYF